This T cell receptor (beta chain) comes out of a study of blood T cell repertoires in COVID-19. In the study overall: The United States, Italy and Spain were the sources of the acute and convalescent COVID-19 samples. PBMCs, B-cell-depleted T cells, or T cells were the source of the cDNA or gDNA that made up the material.

In the authors' methods: Estimation of nucleated cell counts relied on the amplification of reference gene primers. Generated by immunoSEQ multiplex PCR, the TCRdb table keeps only in-frame clones and is missing some. That table furnishes V, J and clone size, whereas the DNA furnished D and trimming. The data show under 100,000 clones, with around nine tenths seen just once and 4.6% held by the top ten. The receptor was derived from a man aged 50 to 60 with active COVID-19. The sequenced sample was peripheral blood.

CDR3: CASSPGTGVSNYGYTF. Here the CDR3 DNA reads TGTGCCAGCAGCCCCGGGACAGGGGTAAGCAACTATGGCTACACCTTC. V gene TRBV5-5 combines with J gene TRBJ1-2; TRBD1 aligns across 10 bases. V shed 4 bases, J shed 2 bases, and the junction held 8 bases outside the gene matches. The length of the CDR3 is 16 residues. Germline CDR1 is SGHKS and CDR2 is YYEKEE (reference sequence).